The 9 T cell receptor beta chains reported below all come from one sample, sequenced in a study of cytomegalovirus exposure and HLA in healthy donors. A multiplex PCR was run with 60 Vbeta primers and 13 Jbeta primers. Only in-frame clones appear in the TCRdb table, and some are missing; sequencing was by immunoSEQ multiplex PCR. The sample lists approximately 220,000 clones, about three quarters occurring once. Sequencing was performed on PBMCs. The source is a male donor in good health and CMV-seronegative.

This clone came up a few times. The genes are TRBV19 and TRBJ1-1, with D hard to call. Per germline, CDR1 LNHDA and CDR2 SQIVND (reference sequence). Trimming pared 0 bases from V and 0 bases from J, leaving 8 bases between. The CDR3 sequence is 15 residues long. The CDR3 spells CASSIEDTLNTEAFF. In nucleotides, the CDR3 is TGTGCCAGTAGTATAGAAGACACCTTGAACACTGAAGCTTTCTTT.

V and J are TRBV5-1 and TRBJ2-2; D remains unclear. Trimming pared 0 bases from V and 2 bases from J, leaving 14 bases between. This CDR3 spans 17 amino acids. The germline V gene has CDR1 SGHRS and CDR2 YFSETQ. DNA for the CDR3: TGCGCCAGCAGCTTGGCCCTTTGGGCCTCAAACACCGGGGAGCTGTTTTTT. It yields the protein CASSLALWASNTGELFF. Combining the CDR3 with reference TRBV5-1 and TRBJ2-2 gives the whole variable domain KAGVTQTPRYLIKTRGQQVTLSCSPISGHRSVSWYQQTPGQGLQFLFEYFSETQRNKGNFPGRFSGRQFSNSRSEMNVSTLELGDSALYLCASSLALWASNTGELFFGEGSRLTVL.

The V gene is TRBV18, the J gene TRBJ1-5, with TRBD1 identical over 9 bases. Losses at the gene ends were 3 bases for V and 3 bases for J; bases not matched to a gene: 6. The CDR3 loop spans 16 amino acids. CDR1 and CDR2 from the germline V gene are KGHSH and LQKENI. This chain's CDR3 is CASSPPGQGPNQPQHF. The CDR3 DNA is TGTGCCAGCTCACCCCCGGGACAGGGACCCAATCAGCCCCAGCATTTT.

In regard to this clone: At one end the junction does not follow the germline gene, possibly because of a read error. The CDR3 DNA follows: TGTTCCAGCAGCTTCTCCGGGAGTCAAGAGACCCAGTACTTC. It encodes CSSSFSGSQETQYF. The chain employs TRBV7-9 and TRBJ2-5; D might be TRBD2 (6 bases). This CDR3 contains 14 residues. The germline CDR1 and CDR2 sequences are SEHNR and FQNEAQ (reference sequence). The complete variable domain, with remaining parts taken from reference TRBV7-9 and TRBJ2-5, reads DTGVSQNPRHKITKRGQNVTFRCDPISEHNRLYWYRQTLGQGPEFLTYFQNEAQLEKSRLLSDRFSAERPKGSFSTLEIQRTEQGDSAMYLCSSSFSGSQETQYFGPGTRLLVL.

This rearrangement joins TRBV7-9 to TRBJ1-2; 7 bases line up with TRBD1. CDR3 length: 13 residues. The germline CDR1 and CDR2 sequences are SEHNR and FQNEAQ (reference sequence). V dropped 5 bases and J dropped 6; count of bases not matched to a gene: 6. The CDR3: CASSLTGEDGYTF. DNA for the CDR3: TGTGCCAGCAGCCTAACAGGGGAAGATGGCTACACCTTC.

The V gene is TRBV5-4, the J gene TRBJ1-1; a weak D match, TRBD1 (5 bases). The CDR3 totals 15 residues. Germline V gene lookup returns CDR1 SGHNT and CDR2 YYREEE (reference sequence). The ends were cut back, 1 base at V and 0 bases at J, with 10 bases in the middle. This chain's CDR3 is CASSLPQGMNTEAFF. CDR3 in DNA: TGTGCCAGCAGCTTGCCCCAGGGCATGAACACTGAAGCTTTCTTT.

J is TRBJ2-3 and V is TRBV27; the D is unclear. Looked up from germline, CDR1 is MNHEY and CDR2 is SMNVEV (reference sequence). V was clipped by 5 bases and J by 4 bases, with 7 bases between them. CDR3 length: 12 amino acids. Here the CDR3 reads CASSPPADTQYF. DNA of the CDR3: TGTGCCAGCAGTCCCCCAGCAGATACGCAGTATTTT.

V usage is TRBV27 and J usage is TRBJ1-2; 9 bases are shared with TRBD1. Trimming removed 3 bases from V and 4 bases from J; junction bases left unmatched: 0. This CDR3 is 13 amino acids long. Per germline, CDR1 MNHEY and CDR2 SMNVEV (reference sequence). CDR3 in DNA: TGTGCCAGCAGTTTGGGACAGGGCTATGGCTACACCTTC. Its translation is CASSLGQGYGYTF.

Here the CDR3 reads CASSLTGSGGDEQFF. The CDR3, as DNA: TGTGCCAGCAGCTTAACTGGTAGCGGGGGCGATGAGCAGTTCTTC. The rearrangement links TRBV7-3 to TRBJ2-1; 9 bases fit TRBD2. CDR1 and CDR2 (germline): SGHTA, FQGTGA. The CDR3 runs to 15 residues. V trimming: 0 bases; J trimming: 8 bases; junction bases outside the gene matches: 5.